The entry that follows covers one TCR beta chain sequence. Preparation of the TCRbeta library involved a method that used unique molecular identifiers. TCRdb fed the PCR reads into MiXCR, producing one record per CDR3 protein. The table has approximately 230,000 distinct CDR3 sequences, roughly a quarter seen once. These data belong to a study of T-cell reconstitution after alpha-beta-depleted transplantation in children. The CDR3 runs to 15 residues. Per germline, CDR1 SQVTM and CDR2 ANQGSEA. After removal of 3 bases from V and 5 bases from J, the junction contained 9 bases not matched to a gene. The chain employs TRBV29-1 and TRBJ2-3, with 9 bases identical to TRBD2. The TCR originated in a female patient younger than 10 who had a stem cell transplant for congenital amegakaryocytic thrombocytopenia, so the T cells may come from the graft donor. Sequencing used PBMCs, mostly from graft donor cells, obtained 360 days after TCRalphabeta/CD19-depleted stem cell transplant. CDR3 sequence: CSVDSAGGVGDTQYF. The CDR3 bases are TGCAGCGTTGATTCGGCGGGAGGGGTGGGAGATACGCAGTATTTT.